Listed here are 19 T cell receptor beta chains from one sample, sequenced in a study of PD-L1 blockade in urothelial cancer. Sequencing was performed with immunoSEQ multiplex PCR; in TCRdb, only in-frame clones are kept and a portion is missing. The top ten clones hold around 16% of a sample with some 41,000 clones, under 90% of them seen once. Time point specified: peripheral blood 6 weeks after treatment start. The sample in question was PBMCs, obtained around atezolizumab (anti-PD-L1) treatment. Receptors were obtained from a man between 60 and 75 years old with urothelial cancer.

The chain is built from TRBV27 and TRBJ2-1; D might be TRBD1 (6 bases). Per the germline V gene, CDR1 is MNHEY and CDR2 is SMNVEV (reference sequence). Deletions cut 7 bases from V and 2 bases from J, with 15 bases between. The CDR3 sequence is 15 residues long. CDR3 amino acids: CASTRPGDAYNEQFF. CDR3 coding DNA: TGTGCCAGCACCCGGCCAGGGGATGCCTACAATGAGCAGTTCTTC.

This rearrangement joins TRBV5-1 to TRBJ1-4, with D maybe TRBD1 (5 bases). V was trimmed by 2 bases and J by 5 bases, leaving 7 bases between them. The V gene's germline CDR1 is SGHRS and CDR2 YFSETQ. The CDR3 runs 13 residues. The DNA for the CDR3 is TGCGCCAGCAGCTTCGGGGGAAATGAAAAACTGTTTTTT. Protein sequence: CASSFGGNEKLFF.

The chain links TRBV28 to TRBJ2-3; 12 bases agree with TRBD2. V was pared by 6 bases and J by 3 bases, with 7 bases of the junction left unmatched. The CDR3 is made up of 16 amino acids. Germline loops: CDR1 MDHEN, CDR2 SYDVKM. CDR3 amino acids: CASSTSGGLRTDTQYF. In DNA form, the CDR3 reads TGTGCCAGCAGCACTAGCGGGGGGCTGAGGACAGATACGCAGTATTTT.

The chain employs TRBV7-5 and TRBJ2-7; the listed D gene, TRBD1, was not tested against the DNA. TRBV7-5 is reported as a pseudogene. This CDR3 spans 13 amino acids. CDR3 sequence (DNA): TGTGCCAGAACCTACAGGGTTTTCTACGAGCAGTACTTC. Translating it yields CARTYRVFYEQYF.

Comments on this clone: At one of its ends the junction is not consistent with the germline gene, which may arise from a read error. The chain combines TRBV7-9 with TRBJ1-2; 7 bases match TRBD1. CDR3 length: 11 residues. The V gene's germline CDR1 is SEHNR and CDR2 FQNEAQ (reference sequence). The CDR3 nucleotides are TGTGCCAGCAGCCCGGGGACAGCAGGCGCCTTC. Protein product: CASSPGTAGAF.

This chain uses TRBV28 with TRBJ2-7, with D perhaps matching TRBD1 (5 bases). Germline loops: CDR1 MDHEN, CDR2 SYDVKM. The V and J ends lost 5 bases and 6 bases respectively, with 17 bases between them. The CDR3 runs to 14 residues. CDR3: CASSTPGAPLEQYF. CDR3 bases: TGTGCCAGCAGTACTCCTGGGGCCCCTCTCGAGCAGTACTTC.

J is TRBJ1-6 and V is TRBV27; D perhaps matches TRBD1 (6 bases). The ends were cut back, 8 bases at V and 3 bases at J, with 17 bases in the middle. Germline V gives CDR1 MNHEY, CDR2 SMNVEV (reference sequence). This CDR3 comprises 16 residues. The CDR3 here is CASQLQGASYNSPLHF. The CDR3 nucleotides read TGTGCCAGCCAACTACAGGGTGCCAGCTATAATTCACCCCTCCACTTT.

The J gene is TRBJ1-2, the V gene TRBV20-1; maybe TRBD1 (5 bases). Germline V CDR1 and CDR2: DFQATT, SNEGSKA (reference sequence). V was cut by 4 bases and J by 8 bases, with 11 bases left in between. CDR3 length: 11 amino acids. CDR3 bases: TGCAGTGCTATGGCAGGGATCGGCTACACCTTC. Residues: CSAMAGIGYTF.

CDR3 DNA: TGTGCCAGCAGTTTACCAGACAGGGGATACGAGCAGTACTTC. It is translated as CASSLPDRGYEQYF. The rearrangement joins TRBV28 to TRBJ2-7; 8 bases line up with TRBD1. CDR3 size: 14 residues. J lost 4 bases, V lost 2 bases, and 4 bases had no gene match. Germline CDR1 and CDR2: MDHEN and SYDVKM. The variable domain in full, with the rest retrieved from reference TRBV28 and TRBJ2-7, is DVKVTQSSRYLVKRTGEKVFLECVQDMDHENMFWYRQDPGLGLRLIYFSYDVKMKEKGDIPEGYSVSREKKERFSLILESASTNQTSMYLCASSLPDRGYEQYFGPGTRLTVT.

The sample holds a few counts of this clone. The J gene is TRBJ1-6, the V gene TRBV14; TRBD1 is a possible D gene (6 bases). The ends were cut back, 3 bases at V and 9 bases at J, with 12 bases in the middle. The germline V gene encodes CDR1 SGHDN and CDR2 FVKESK. The CDR3 runs 14 residues. For the CDR3, the DNA is TGTGCCAGCAGCCAGGACAGAGTAATTTCACCCCTCCACTTT. The encoded protein is CASSQDRVISPLHF.

Only a few counts were recorded for this clone. The CDR3 sequence: CASSISGYEQYF. The CDR3 DNA reads TGTGCCAGCAGTATTTCGGGGTACGAGCAGTACTTC. The V gene is TRBV25-1, the J gene TRBJ2-7; perhaps TRBD2 as D (5 bases). The CDR3 has 12 amino acids. V lost 5 bases and J 4 bases, leaving 9 bases between the germline ends. Germline CDR1 is MGHDK and CDR2 is SYGVNS.

The chain couples TRBV19 to TRBJ2-7; no definite D call. V dropped 3 bases and J dropped 11 bases, with 8 bases sitting between them. CDR3 length equals 10 residues. Germline CDR1 reads LNHDA; CDR2 reads SQIVND (reference sequence). The CDR3 region has the DNA TGTGCCAGTAGTATGCGATGTGAGTACTTC. As protein: CASSMRCEYF.

The chain links TRBV9 to TRBJ2-3; D perhaps matches TRBD2 (6 bases). V gave up 0 bases and J gave up 0 bases, with 8 bases separating them. Germline CDR1 SGDLS, CDR2 YYNGEE. CDR3 length: 15 residues. The CDR3 DNA follows: TGTGCCAGCAGCGTAGTGGAGGGGAGCACAGATACGCAGTATTTT. Protein: CASSVVEGSTDTQYF.

The gene calls are TRBV6-1 and TRBJ2-5; the match to TRBD1 covers 8 bases. CDR1 and CDR2 from the germline V gene are MNHNS and SASEGT. Unmatched junction bases numbered 6, after V lost 1 base and J lost 5 bases. The length of the CDR3 is 15 residues. CDR3 residues: CASSEGPGGHETQYF. The CDR3 region has the DNA TGTGCCAGCAGTGAAGGCCCAGGGGGCCACGAGACCCAGTACTTC.

The chain carries TRBV5-1 and TRBJ2-2; D is perhaps TRBD2 (5 bases). Trimming shortened V by 3 bases and J by 0 bases, and 9 bases separated the two germline ends. The CDR3 consists of 15 residues. Germline CDR1 reads SGHRS; CDR2 reads YFSETQ. The CDR3 nucleotides are TGCGCCAGCAGCTCGGGAACAACGAACACCGGGGAGCTGTTTTTT. It translates to CASSSGTTNTGELFF.

This rearrangement joins TRBV5-6 to TRBJ1-6; maybe TRBD1 (6 bases). The CDR3 is made up of 15 amino acids. CDR1 is SGHDT and CDR2 is YYEEEE in the germline V gene. V lost 4 bases to trimming and J lost 3 bases, with 11 bases between them. The CDR3 coding sequence is TGTGCCAGCAGCGGTACACAGGGCTATAATTCACCCCTCCACTTT. Translating it yields CASSGTQGYNSPLHF.

For this clone: This sample also contains other DNA sequences that code for the same CDR3. J is TRBJ2-5 and V is TRBV18; tentatively, D is TRBD1 (6 bases). Between the trimmed V and J ends, which lost 3 bases and 2 bases, there was a span of 10 bases. This CDR3 contains 14 residues. From germline, CDR1 is KGHSH and CDR2 LQKENI. The CDR3 bases are TGTGCCAGCTCACCGAACAGGGAGCAAGAGACCCAGTACTTC. Its translation: CASSPNREQETQYF.

The chain joins TRBV10-3 to TRBJ1-2; weak D call: TRBD1 (5 bases). V lost 7 bases to trimming and J lost 5 bases, with 23 bases between them. The CDR3 has 16 amino acids. Germline V gene sequence: CDR1 ENHRY, CDR2 SYGVKD. The DNA of the CDR3 is TGTGCCATCACCGAGGGGCTTGTGGAGGAGGGTTATGGCTACACCTTC. Amino acid sequence: CAITEGLVEEGYGYTF.

The genes are TRBV11-2 and TRBJ2-5; possibly TRBD2 for D (7 bases). Trimming shortened V by 5 bases and J by 4 bases, and 17 bases separated the two germline ends. This CDR3 has 15 residues. Germline CDR1 is SGHAT and CDR2 is FQNNGV. CDR3 in amino acids: CASSPELGGAETQYF. The CDR3 nucleotides are TGTGCCAGCAGCCCAGAGCTAGGGGGGGCAGAGACCCAGTACTTC.